This T cell receptor (beta chain) was recovered during a study of blood T cell repertoires in COVID-19. In the study overall: The samples span acute and convalescent COVID-19 from the United States, Italy and Spain.

Seattle patients were enrolled while actively infected and followed longitudinally. Under the authors' procedure: Cell counts per sample came from amplifying reference gene primers. The table came from immunoSEQ multiplex PCR; TCRdb's copy has only in-frame clones and leaves some out. The V and J calls and clone size were taken over from that table, and D and trimming were inferred from the DNA. The sample consists of 50,000 to 75,000 clones, more than 75% of them appearing once. CDR1 is MNHNS and CDR2 is SASEGT in the germline V gene. Trimming removed 3 bases from V and 2 bases from J, with 8 bases in between. This CDR3 is built from 14 residues.

This receptor was taken from a man in his sixties with COVID-19, enrolled during active disease. The sequenced sample was peripheral blood. The chain couples TRBV6-1 to TRBJ1-3; D call uncertain. The CDR3 region is CASSEGRTGNTIYF. For the CDR3, the DNA is TGTGCCAGCAGTGAGGGCAGGACTGGAAACACCATATATTTT.